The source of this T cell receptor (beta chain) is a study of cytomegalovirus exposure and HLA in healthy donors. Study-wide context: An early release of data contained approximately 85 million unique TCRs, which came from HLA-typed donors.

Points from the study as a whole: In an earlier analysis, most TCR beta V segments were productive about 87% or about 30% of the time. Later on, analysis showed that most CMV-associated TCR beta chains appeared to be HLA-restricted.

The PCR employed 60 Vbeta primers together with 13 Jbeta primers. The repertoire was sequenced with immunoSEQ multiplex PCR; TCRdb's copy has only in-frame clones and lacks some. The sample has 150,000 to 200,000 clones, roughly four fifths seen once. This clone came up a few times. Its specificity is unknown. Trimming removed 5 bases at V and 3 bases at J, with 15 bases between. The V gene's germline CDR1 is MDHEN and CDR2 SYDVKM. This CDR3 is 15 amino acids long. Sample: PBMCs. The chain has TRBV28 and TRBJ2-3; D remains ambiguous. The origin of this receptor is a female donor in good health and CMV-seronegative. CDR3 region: CASSPGGSATDTQYF. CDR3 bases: TGTGCCAGCAGTCCCGGTGGGTCAGCGACAGATACGCAGTATTTT.